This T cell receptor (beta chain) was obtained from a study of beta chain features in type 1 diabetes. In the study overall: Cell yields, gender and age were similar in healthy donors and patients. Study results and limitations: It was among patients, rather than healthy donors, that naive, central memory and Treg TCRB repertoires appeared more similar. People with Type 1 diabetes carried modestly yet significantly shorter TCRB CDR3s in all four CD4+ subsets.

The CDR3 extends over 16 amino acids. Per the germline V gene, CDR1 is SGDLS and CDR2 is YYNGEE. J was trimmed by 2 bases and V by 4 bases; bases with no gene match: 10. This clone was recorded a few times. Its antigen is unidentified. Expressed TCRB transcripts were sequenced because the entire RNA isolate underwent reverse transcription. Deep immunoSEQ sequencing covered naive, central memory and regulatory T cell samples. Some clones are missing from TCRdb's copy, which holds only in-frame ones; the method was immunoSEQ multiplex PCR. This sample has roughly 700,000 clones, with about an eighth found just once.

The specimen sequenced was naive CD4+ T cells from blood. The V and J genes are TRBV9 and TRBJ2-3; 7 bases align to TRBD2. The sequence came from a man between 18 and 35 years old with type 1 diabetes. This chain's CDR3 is CASSPTLAEYTDTQYF. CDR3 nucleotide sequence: TGTGCCAGCAGCCCTACCCTAGCGGAATACACAGATACGCAGTATTTT.